This TCR beta chain came from a study of beta chain features in type 1 diabetes. Study-wide context: Patients did not differ from healthy donors in age, gender or cell yield. Across every sample, about 110 million sorted cells were examined in total.

Regarding the study as a whole: For TCRB rearrangement, an influence of HLA type remained unresolved here. Researchers reported that naive, central memory and Treg TCRB repertoires appeared more similar in patients than in healthy donors.

The table lists this clone with a few counts. The antigen is unknown. What was sequenced were expressed TCRB transcripts, since all of the isolated RNA had been reverse transcribed. Profiled with immunoSEQ multiplex PCR; TCRdb holds only in-frame clones, not every one. The sample gives about 620,000 clones, around 15% of which show up once; about 0.097% is in the top ten. CDR1 is MNHEY, CDR2 SMNVEV, per germline (reference sequence). The CDR3 covers 18 residues. The junction had 10 bases not matched to a gene; V was cut back by 4 bases and J by 3 bases. Sequencing used naive CD4+ T cells from blood. This TCR was recovered from a man between 18 and 35 years old in good health. The rearrangement links TRBV27 to TRBJ2-2, with 11 positions matching TRBD1. The CDR3 region is CASSSLGTGGLYTGELFF. The CDR3 DNA sequence: TGTGCCAGCAGTTCGCTTGGGACAGGGGGACTATACACCGGGGAGCTGTTTTTT.